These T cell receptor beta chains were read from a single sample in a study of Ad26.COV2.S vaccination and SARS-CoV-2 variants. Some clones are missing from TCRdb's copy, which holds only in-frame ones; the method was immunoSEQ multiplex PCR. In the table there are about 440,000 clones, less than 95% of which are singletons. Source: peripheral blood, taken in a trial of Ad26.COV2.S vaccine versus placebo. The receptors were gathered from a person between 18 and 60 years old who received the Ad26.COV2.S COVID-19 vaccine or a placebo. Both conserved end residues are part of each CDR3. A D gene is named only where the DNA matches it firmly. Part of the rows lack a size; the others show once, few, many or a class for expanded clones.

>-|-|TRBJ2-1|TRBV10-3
TGTGCCATCAGTGAGGGTTTGAGGGGCGGAAGCTCCTACAATGAGCAGTTCTTC
CAISEGLRGGSSYNEQFF
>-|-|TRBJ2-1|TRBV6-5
TGTGCCAGCTCGGAAGCCCCCTACAATGAGCAGTTCTTC
CASSEAPYNEQFF
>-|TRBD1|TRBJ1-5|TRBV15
TGTGCCACCAGCGGGGAGGGGGCATATCAGCCCCAGCATTTT
CATSGEGAYQPQHF
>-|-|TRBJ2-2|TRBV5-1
TGCGCCAGTGCCTCATCGCTTAACACCGGGGAGCTGTTTTTT
CASASSLNTGELFF
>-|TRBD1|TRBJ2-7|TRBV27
TGTGCCAGCAGTTTTATCCGGGACAGGGGTTACGAGCAGTACTTC
CASSFIRDRGYEQYF
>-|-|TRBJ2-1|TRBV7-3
TGTGCCAGCAGCTTAAGTCAGGGGACCTACAATGAGCAGTTCTTC
CASSLSQGTYNEQFF
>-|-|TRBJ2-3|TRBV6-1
TGTGCCAGCAGTGAAGAAGGGGCCTGGATGGCAGATACGCAGTATTTT
CASSEEGAWMADTQYF
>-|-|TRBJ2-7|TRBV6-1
TGTGCCAGCAGTGACTACGAGCAGTACTTC
CASSDYEQYF
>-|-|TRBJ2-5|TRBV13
TGTGCCAGCAGCCCCAGGGGGAGGGAGACCCAGTACTTC
CASSPRGRETQYF
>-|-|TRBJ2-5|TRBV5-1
TGCGCCAGCAGCGGGGGGTCGGAGACCCAGTACTTC
CASSGGSETQYF
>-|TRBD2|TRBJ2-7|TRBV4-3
TGCGCCAGCAGCCAAGGGGGACTAGCGGGAGTCTACGAGCAGTACTTC
CASSQGGLAGVYEQYF
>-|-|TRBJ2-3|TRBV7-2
TGTGCCAGCAGCCTAAGCACAGATACGCAGTATTTT
CASSLSTDTQYF
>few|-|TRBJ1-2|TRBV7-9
TGTGCCAGCAGCTTAGTGGGGCAAGGCTACACCTTC
CASSLVGQGYTF
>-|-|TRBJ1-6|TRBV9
TGTGCCAGCAGCCCATGGAACACTGGGAATTCACCCCTCCACTTT
CASSPWNTGNSPLHF
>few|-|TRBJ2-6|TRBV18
TGTGCCAGCTCACCACCGGGCTCTGGGGCCAACGTCCTGACTTTC
CASSPPGSGANVLTF
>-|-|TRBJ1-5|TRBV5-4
TGTGCCAGCAGCTTGGTCGGCGGCTCCCCCTATCAGCCCCAGCATTTT
CASSLVGGSPYQPQHF
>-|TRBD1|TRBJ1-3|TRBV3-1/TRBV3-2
TGTGCCAGCAGCCCAGGGGACAGGAGCAGTACGTCTGGAAACACCATATATTTT
CASSPGDRSSTSGNTIYF
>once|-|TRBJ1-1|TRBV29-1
TGCAGCGTTGAACGTGAGGGGGGGACTGAAGCTTTCTTT
CSVEREGGTEAFF
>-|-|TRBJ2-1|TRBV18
TGTGCCAGCTCAGGGGGAAGAGGTGAGGTCGATGAGCAGTTCTTC
CASSGGRGEVDEQFF
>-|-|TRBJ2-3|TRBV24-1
TGTGCCACCAGTGAACAACCTAGTAGTAGGGACTTGGGTACGCAGTATTTT
CATSEQPSSRDLGTQYF
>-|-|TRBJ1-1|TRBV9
TGTGCCAGCAGCGCCGAAAGTGGGGGAAACACTGAAGCTTTCTTT
CASSAESGGNTEAFF
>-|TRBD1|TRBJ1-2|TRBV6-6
TGTGCCACCAAGCAGACAGGGGGCGTGGACTATGGCTACACCTTC
CATKQTGGVDYGYTF
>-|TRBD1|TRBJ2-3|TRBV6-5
TGTGCCAGCAGTAGCGGGGACAGGGGGGCAGATACGCAGTATTTT
CASSSGDRGADTQYF
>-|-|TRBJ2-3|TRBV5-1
TGCGCCAGCAGCTTGGGGGGGCTCTCTAGCACAGATACGCAGTATTTT
CASSLGGLSSTDTQYF
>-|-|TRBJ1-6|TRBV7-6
TGTGCCAGCAGCCGGAGTGGGGCACCCCTCCACTTT
CASSRSGAPLHF
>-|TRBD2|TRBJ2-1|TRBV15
TGTGCCACCAGCAGGGACCGGGTAGCGGGAGTACGGAATGAGCAGTTCTTC
CATSRDRVAGVRNEQFF
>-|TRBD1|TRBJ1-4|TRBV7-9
TGTGCCAGCAGGCCGGGACAGGGACCCTTTGGGTCTAATGAAAAACTGTTTTTT
CASRPGQGPFGSNEKLFF
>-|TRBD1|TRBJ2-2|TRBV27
TGTGCCAGCAGTTTAGGGGACAGGGGGCTTTCGGGGGAGCTGTTTTTT
CASSLGDRGLSGELFF
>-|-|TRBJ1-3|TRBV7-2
TGTGCCAGCAGCTTAGGTACCCCGGGACAACCCTCTGGAAACACCATATATTTT
CASSLGTPGQPSGNTIYF
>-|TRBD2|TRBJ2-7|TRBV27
TGTGCCAGCAGTTTAGACGGACTAGTTCTGAACGAGCAGTACTTC
CASSLDGLVLNEQYF
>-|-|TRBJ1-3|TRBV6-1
TGTGCCAGCAGTGAAGGAGGAGGGGCGGACACCATATATTTT
CASSEGGGADTIYF
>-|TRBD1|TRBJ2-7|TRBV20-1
TGCAGTGCTAGTTTGGGACAGGGGTTATACGAGCAGTACTTC
CSASLGQGLYEQYF
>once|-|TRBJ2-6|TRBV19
TGTGCCAGTAGTATAGGGGGCTCTGGGGCCAACGTCCTGACTTTC
CASSIGGSGANVLTF
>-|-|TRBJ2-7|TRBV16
TGTGCCAGCAGCCAATCGCAGGGAACCGAGCAGTACTTC
CASSQSQGTEQYF
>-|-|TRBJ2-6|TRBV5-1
TGCGCCAGCAGCTTGGCCCCCTCCGGGGCCAACGTCCTGACTTTC
CASSLAPSGANVLTF
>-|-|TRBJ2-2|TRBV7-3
TGTGCCAGCAGCCAGAGGGTTTCGGGGGAGCTGTTTTTT
CASSQRVSGELFF
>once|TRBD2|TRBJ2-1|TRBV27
TGTGCCAGCAGTCCCACTCGATGGACTAGCGGCAATGAGCAGTTCTTC
CASSPTRWTSGNEQFF
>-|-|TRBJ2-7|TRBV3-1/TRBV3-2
TGTGCCAGCAGTTTCTACTCAAGCTCCTACGAGCAGTACTTC
CASSFYSSSYEQYF
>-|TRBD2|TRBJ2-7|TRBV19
TGTGCCAGTAGTATAGATCTAACTAGCGGCACCTACGAGCAGTACTTC
CASSIDLTSGTYEQYF
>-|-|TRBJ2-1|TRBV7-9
TGTGCCAGCAGCATTAGTGGCGAGAATGAGCAGTTCTTC
CASSISGENEQFF
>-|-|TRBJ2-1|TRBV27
TGTGCCAGCAGTTTATGGGGGAATGAGCAGTTCTTC
CASSLWGNEQFF
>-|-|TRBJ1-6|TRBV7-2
TGTGCCAGCAGCTTAGGATGGGGGTTTAGGGATAATTCACCCCTCCACTTT
CASSLGWGFRDNSPLHF
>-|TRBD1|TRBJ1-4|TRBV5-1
TGCGCCAGCAGCCCCCAGGGGGCGCAGGAGGAAAAACTGTTTTTT
CASSPQGAQEEKLFF
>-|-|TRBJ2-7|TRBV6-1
TGTGCCAGCAGTGATCTCCCAGGGCGGTCCTACGAGCAGTACTTC
CASSDLPGRSYEQYF
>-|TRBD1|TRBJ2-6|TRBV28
TGTGCCAGCGTCGGGACAGGGCCATCAGGGGCCAACGTCCTGACTTTC
CASVGTGPSGANVLTF
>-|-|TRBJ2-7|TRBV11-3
TGTGCCAGCAGCTTAGTTTCCAGCTCCTACGAGCAGTACTTC
CASSLVSSSYEQYF
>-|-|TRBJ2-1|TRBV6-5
TGTGCCAGCAGGGCTAGACAGCGGGCTGAGCAGTTCTTC
CASRARQRAEQFF
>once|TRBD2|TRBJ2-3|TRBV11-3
TGTGCCAGCAGCCCCCTTTTGCGGGAGGCCCTCACAGATACGCAGTATTTT
CASSPLLREALTDTQYF
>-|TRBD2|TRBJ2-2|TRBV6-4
TGTGCCAGCAGTGAGCGGGAGTCAAACACCGGGGAGCTGTTTTTT
CASSERESNTGELFF
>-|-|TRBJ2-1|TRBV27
TGTGCCAGCAGTTTAGAATTAGCCTCGTTTGCTGAAACCCAGTTCTTC
CASSLELASFAETQFF
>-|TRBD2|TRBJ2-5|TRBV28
TGTGCCAGCATTGGGGCGGGAGTTCATCAAGAGACCCAGTACTTC
CASIGAGVHQETQYF
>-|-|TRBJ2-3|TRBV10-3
TGTGCCATCAGTGATCCCGGGTCTAGCGGCACAGATACGCAGTATTTT
CAISDPGSSGTDTQYF
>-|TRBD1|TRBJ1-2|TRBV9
TGTGCCAGCAGCCGGGGACAGGGGTCAGGTTATGGCTACACCTTC
CASSRGQGSGYGYTF
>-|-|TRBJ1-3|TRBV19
TGTGCCAGTGGCGGGGGATCTGGAAACACCATATATTTT
CASGGGSGNTIYF
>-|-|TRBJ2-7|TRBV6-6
TGTGCCAGCAGTTACGAGGGCGACTACGAGCAGTACTTC
CASSYEGDYEQYF
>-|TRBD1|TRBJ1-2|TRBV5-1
TGCGCCAGCAGCGATTCACAGGGGTCCGGCTACACCTTC
CASSDSQGSGYTF